These 27 T cell receptor beta chains came from one sample sequenced in a study of blood T cell repertoires in COVID-19 (dated by TCRdb to the early 2020s). Receptors were amplified or captured by the immunoSEQ multiplex PCR assay. TCRdb stores this immuneACCESS table with in-frame sequences only. Part of the clones is absent; in the studies checked, under half of the shortfall reflects unresolved V genes, and no reason is known for the rest. Counted in this sample were 400,000 to 550,000 clones; 70% to 90% of them appeared once. Under 2.5% of the sample is held by the ten biggest clonotypes. The sample consisted of PBMCs or T cells enriched from blood (not recorded which). The receptors derive from a young woman with acute COVID-19.

V is TRBV27 and J is TRBJ1-1, with a weak D call TRBD1 (5 bases). V was clipped by 2 bases and J by 0 bases, with 16 bases between them. CDR3 length equals 17 residues. CDR1 is MNHEY and CDR2 is SMNVEV in the germline V gene (reference sequence). The CDR3 nucleotides are TGTGCCAGCAGTTTAAGGGGTCGTTCATACATGAACACTGAAGCTTTCTTT. This translates into CASSLRGRSYMNTEAFF.

As regards this clone: The same CDR3 also results from other DNA sequences found in this sample. This chain uses TRBV7-2 with TRBJ1-2; the D is unclear. CDR1 is SGHTA, CDR2 FQGNSA, per germline. The V and J ends lost 1 base and 1 base respectively, with 7 bases between them. This CDR3 spans 14 amino acids. The CDR3 protein is CASSLGGSNYGYTF. The CDR3, as DNA: TGTGCCAGCAGCTTAGGAGGGAGTAACTATGGCTACACCTTC.

To note about this clone: The same CDR3 is also encoded by other DNA sequences in this sample. The rearrangement links TRBV19 to TRBJ2-3; 7 positions agree with TRBD1. This CDR3 is built from 15 residues. Per the germline V gene, CDR1 is LNHDA and CDR2 is SQIVND (reference sequence). The V and J ends lost 3 bases and 2 bases, in that order; junction bases with no gene match: 5. CDR3 nucleotide sequence: TGTGCCAGTAGTATTCGGGACAGTACCACAGATACGCAGTATTTT. Residues: CASSIRDSTTDTQYF.

The rearrangement uses TRBV27 and TRBJ1-5, with 7 bases matching TRBD1. The germline gives CDR1 MNHEY, CDR2 SMNVEV (reference sequence). The CDR3 runs 15 residues. J was trimmed by 1 base and V by 4 bases; bases with no gene match: 4. CDR3 region: CASSSLQGSNQPQHF. The CDR3 DNA reads as TGTGCCAGCAGTTCCCTACAGGGGAGCAATCAGCCCCAGCATTTT.

The V gene is TRBV7-2, the J gene TRBJ2-5, with TRBD1 identical over 9 bases. After removal of 7 bases from V and 4 bases from J, the junction contained 7 bases not matched to a gene. CDR1 SGHTA and CDR2 FQGNSA come from the germline V gene. The CDR3 totals 14 residues. The chain's CDR3 is CASIPPDRGETQYF. CDR3 DNA sequence: TGTGCCAGCATACCCCCGGACAGGGGAGAGACCCAGTACTTC.

The gene calls are TRBV3-1 (or the pseudogene TRBV3-2) and TRBJ2-2; no reliable D call. Trimming pared 4 bases from V and 7 bases from J, leaving 10 bases between. The CDR3 is made up of 13 amino acids. The germline V gene encodes CDR1 LGHDT and CDR2 YNNKEL (reference sequence). Here the CDR3 DNA reads TGTGCCAGCAGCCCCCCCGGCGGCGGGGAGCTGTTTTTT. Protein: CASSPPGGGELFF.

The V and J genes are TRBV24-1 and TRBJ2-1; D may be TRBD1 (5 bases). With 2 bases removed from V and 8 bases from J, the gap between germline ends came to 6 bases. The V gene's germline CDR1 is KGHDR and CDR2 SFDVKD. The CDR3 is made up of 12 amino acids. CDR3 region: CATSDSRDEQFF. CDR3 DNA sequence: TGTGCCACCAGTGATTCCAGGGATGAGCAGTTCTTC.

The chain is built from TRBV6-2 or TRBV6-3 and TRBJ2-3; 7 nucleotides line up with TRBD1. The CDR3 extends over 13 amino acids. V trimming: 2 bases; J trimming: 4 bases; junction bases outside the gene matches: 0. CDR1 MNHEY and CDR2 SVGEGT come from the germline V gene. CDR3 sequence: CASSYQGADTQYF. The CDR3 DNA reads as TGTGCCAGCAGTTACCAGGGGGCAGATACGCAGTATTTT.

This clone was seen only a few times. The chain links TRBV6-2 or TRBV6-3 to TRBJ1-5; the match to TRBD1 covers 7 bases. Looked up from germline, CDR1 is MNHEY and CDR2 is SVGEGT. J gave up 3 bases and V 2 bases, and 4 bases lay outside the gene matches. The CDR3 has 15 amino acids. CDR3 protein: CASSYQGEVNQPQHF. In nucleotides, the CDR3 is TGTGCCAGCAGTTACCAGGGGGAAGTCAATCAGCCCCAGCATTTT.

This chain connects TRBV5-6 to TRBJ2-5; TRBD1 is a possible D gene (6 bases). CDR1 SGHDT and CDR2 YYEEEE come from the germline V gene. This CDR3 has 14 amino acids. With 4 bases removed from V and 5 bases from J, the gap between germline ends came to 15 bases. The CDR3 nucleotides are TGTGCCAGCAGCATCCAGGGGAGTTGGGAGACCCAGTACTTC. Translated, it gives CASSIQGSWETQYF.

The chain has TRBV12-3 or TRBV12-4 and TRBJ1-3; perhaps TRBD1 as D (5 bases). The ends were cut back, 8 bases at V and 4 bases at J, with 9 bases in the middle. The CDR3 length is 12 residues. CDR3 bases: TGTGCCAGCGGGGGACTAGGAAACACCATATATTTT. Protein: CASGGLGNTIYF.

The V and J genes are TRBV7-2 and TRBJ1-2, with TRBD1 matching 8 bases. CDR3 length: 16 amino acids. The trim removed 1 base at V and 5 bases at J, leaving 9 bases unmatched. The germline gives CDR1 SGHTA, CDR2 FQGNSA. CDR3 DNA: TGTGCCAGCAGCTTAGTAGCAGGGGGCGACCCGTATGGCTACACCTTC. It codes for CASSLVAGGDPYGYTF.

This clone was recorded only once. V and J are TRBV7-8 and TRBJ1-4, with unresolved D. The CDR3 is 13 residues long. Germline V CDR1 and CDR2: SGHVS, FQNEAQ. Trimming took 5 bases from V and 7 from J, leaving 11 bases between them. The CDR3 here is CASSVAGSEKLFF. CDR3 nucleotide sequence: TGTGCCAGCAGCGTCGCGGGCTCTGAAAAACTGTTTTTT.

CDR3 in DNA: TGTGCCAGCAGCGAGTCTTGGGACAGAGATAACTATGGCTACACCTTC. It is translated as CASSESWDRDNYGYTF. The V call is TRBV5-5, the J call TRBJ1-2; 7 bases map to TRBD1. The CDR3 extends over 16 amino acids. V trimming: 4 bases; J trimming: 1 base; junction bases outside the gene matches: 10. The germline CDR1 and CDR2 sequences are SGHKS and YYEKEE (reference sequence).

J is TRBJ2-7 and V is TRBV19, with D unclear. Germline assignment: CDR1 LNHDA and CDR2 SQIVND (reference sequence). V lost 6 bases and J 0 bases, leaving 15 bases between the germline ends. The CDR3 totals 15 residues. The CDR3 region has the DNA TGTGCCAGTAGGCCTGAGGCTTGGAGCTCCTACGAGCAGTACTTC. It is translated as CASRPEAWSSYEQYF.

As regards this clone: At one end, the junction sequence differs from germline, possibly due to a read error. The chain uses TRBV18 and TRBJ2-7; D is ambiguous. CDR3 length: 15 amino acids. Per the germline V gene, CDR1 is KGHSH and CDR2 is LQKENI. CDR3 bases: TGTGCCAGCTCCCCACGGAGTCTGTTGGTTGGCGAGCAGTACTTC. It yields the protein CASSPRSLLVGEQYF.

The J gene is TRBJ2-7, the V gene TRBV7-2; 7 bases align to TRBD1. V shed 5 bases and J 1 base; nucleotides not matched to a gene: 11. Germline V gene lookup returns CDR1 SGHTA and CDR2 FQGNSA. The CDR3 is 16 amino acids. DNA of the CDR3: TGTGCCAGCAGCCGTAGCGACAGGGACCGATCCTACGAGCAGTACTTC. Its protein is CASSRSDRDRSYEQYF.

The chain carries TRBV19 and TRBJ1-2; TRBD1 matches 8 bases. CDR1 and CDR2 from the germline V gene are LNHDA and SQIVND (reference sequence). CDR3 size: 13 residues. V shed 5 bases and J 8 bases; nucleotides not matched to a gene: 7. CDR3 loop: CASSVQGAGGYTF. The CDR3 DNA reads TGTGCCAGTAGTGTCCAGGGGGCGGGCGGCTACACCTTC. Combining the CDR3 with reference TRBV19 and TRBJ1-2 gives the whole variable domain DGGITQSPKYLFRKEGQNVTLSCEQNLNHDAMYWYRQDPGQGLRLIYYSQIVNDFQKGDIAEGYSVSREKKESFPLTVTSAQKNPTAFYLCASSVQGAGGYTFGSGTRLTVV.

This chain uses TRBV18 with TRBJ1-1, with D perhaps TRBD1 (5 bases). The CDR3 length is 15 residues. V was pared by 5 bases and J by 3 bases, with 16 bases between. Germline lookup yields CDR1 KGHSH and CDR2 LQKENI. The CDR3 here is CASSSTTQGDTEAFF. In DNA, the CDR3 is TGTGCCAGCTCATCGACCACTCAAGGGGACACTGAAGCTTTCTTT.

This clone has just one count. The rearrangement links TRBV6-4 to TRBJ1-2, with D unclear. The length of the CDR3 is 13 residues. V shed 5 bases and J shed 4 bases, with 11 bases lying between them. Germline CDR1 and CDR2: MRHNA and SNTAGT. Here the CDR3 DNA reads TGTGCCAGCAGTAAGGGAGCCAGCTATGGCTACACCTTC. This encodes CASSKGASYGYTF.

The table lists this clone with a few counts. The J gene is TRBJ1-1, the V gene TRBV4-2, with D hard to call. From germline, CDR1 is LGHNA and CDR2 YNFKEQ. CDR3 size: 14 residues. Trimming left V 8 bases short and J 6 bases short, with 19 bases between. The CDR3 loop is CASGFYPLGPEAFF. The CDR3 DNA sequence: TGTGCCAGCGGTTTTTATCCCCTAGGCCCTGAAGCTTTCTTT.

The chain combines TRBV6-1 with TRBJ1-3, with D possibly being TRBD1 (5 bases). Trimming took 0 bases from V and 4 from J, leaving 16 bases between them. This CDR3 comprises 17 residues. Germline lookup yields CDR1 MNHNS and CDR2 SASEGT. CDR3 sequence (DNA): TGTGCCAGCAGTGAAGCATTTAAGGGGCATAGAGGAAACACCATATATTTT. Amino acid sequence: CASSEAFKGHRGNTIYF.

The chain couples TRBV7-2 to TRBJ1-5; D is uncertain. CDR3 length equals 13 residues. Germline-derived CDR1 and CDR2 are SGHTA and FQGNSA. V was pared by 5 bases and J by 3 bases, with 8 bases between. The CDR3 sequence is CASSTVVNQPQHF. CDR3 bases: TGTGCCAGCAGCACGGTCGTCAATCAGCCCCAGCATTTT.

The chain links TRBV10-2 to TRBJ1-5, with a weak D call TRBD1 (5 bases). The CDR3 is 14 residues long. V gave up 6 bases and J gave up 3 bases, with 12 bases separating them. Germline V gene sequence: CDR1 WSHSY, CDR2 SAAADI. CDR3 nucleotides: TGCGCCAGCAGAAGCCAGGGACTCAATCAGCCCCAGCATTTT. It specifies CASRSQGLNQPQHF.

This chain connects TRBV19 to TRBJ1-2; TRBD1 is a possible D gene (6 bases). CDR3 length: 15 amino acids. Trimming shortened V by 6 bases and J by 6 bases, and 20 bases separated the two germline ends. In germline, CDR1 is LNHDA, CDR2 SQIVND (reference sequence). Here the CDR3 DNA reads TGTGCCAGTAGCTCTCTGGGGGCCGGGAAAAATGGCTACACCTTC. Protein sequence: CASSSLGAGKNGYTF. Complete variable domain (other parts from reference TRBV19 and TRBJ1-2): DGGITQSPKYLFRKEGQNVTLSCEQNLNHDAMYWYRQDPGQGLRLIYYSQIVNDFQKGDIAEGYSVSREKKESFPLTVTSAQKNPTAFYLCASSSLGAGKNGYTFGSGTRLTVV.

This chain connects TRBV2 to TRBJ2-4, with TRBD1 matching over 8 bases. CDR3 length equals 14 residues. J was trimmed by 7 bases and V by 2 bases; bases with no gene match: 4. Germline CDR1 is SNHLY and CDR2 is FYNNEI. In DNA form, the CDR3 reads TGTGCCAGCAGTGAACGGACAGGGAGGAACATTCAGTACTTC. Residues: CASSERTGRNIQYF.

The chain has TRBV10-1 and TRBJ1-2, with a possible D match to TRBD1 (5 bases). Germline V gives CDR1 WNHNN, CDR2 SYGVQD (reference sequence). The length of the CDR3 is 16 residues. The V end was cut by 0 bases, the J end by 5 bases, with 16 bases between. Here the CDR3 DNA reads TGCGCCAGCAGTGAGTCATGGAACACGGAGGGGTATGGCTACACCTTC. This sequence encodes CASSESWNTEGYGYTF.